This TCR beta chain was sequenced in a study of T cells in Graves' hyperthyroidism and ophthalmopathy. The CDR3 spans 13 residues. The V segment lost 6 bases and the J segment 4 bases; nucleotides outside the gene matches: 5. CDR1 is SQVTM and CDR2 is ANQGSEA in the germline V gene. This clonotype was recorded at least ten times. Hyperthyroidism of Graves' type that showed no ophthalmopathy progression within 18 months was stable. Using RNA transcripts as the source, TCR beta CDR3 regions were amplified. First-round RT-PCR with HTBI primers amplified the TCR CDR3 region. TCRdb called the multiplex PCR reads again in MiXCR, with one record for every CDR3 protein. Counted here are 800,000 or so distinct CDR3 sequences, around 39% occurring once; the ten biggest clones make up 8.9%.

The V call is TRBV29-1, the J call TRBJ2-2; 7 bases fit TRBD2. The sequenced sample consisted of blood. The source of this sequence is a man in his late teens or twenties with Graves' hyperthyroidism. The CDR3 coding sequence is TGCAGCGTGGGAGGGACGGGCACCGGGGAGCTGTTTTTT. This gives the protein CSVGGTGTGELFF.